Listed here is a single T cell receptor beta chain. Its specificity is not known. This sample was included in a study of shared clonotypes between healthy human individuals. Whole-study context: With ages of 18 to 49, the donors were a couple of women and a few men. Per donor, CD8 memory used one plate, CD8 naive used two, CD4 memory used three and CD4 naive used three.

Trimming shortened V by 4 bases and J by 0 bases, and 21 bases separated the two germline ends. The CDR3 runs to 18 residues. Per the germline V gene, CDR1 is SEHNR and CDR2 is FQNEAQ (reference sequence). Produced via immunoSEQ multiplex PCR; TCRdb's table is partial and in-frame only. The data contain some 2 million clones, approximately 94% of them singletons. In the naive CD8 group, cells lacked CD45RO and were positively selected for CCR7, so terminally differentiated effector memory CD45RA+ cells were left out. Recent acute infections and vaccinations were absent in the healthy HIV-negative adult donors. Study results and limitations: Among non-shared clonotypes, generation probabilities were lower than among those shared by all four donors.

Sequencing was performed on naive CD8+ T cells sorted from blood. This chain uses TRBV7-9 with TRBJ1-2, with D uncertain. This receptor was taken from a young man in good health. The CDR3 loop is CASSSPPGPFPTNYGYTF. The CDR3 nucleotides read TGTGCCAGCAGCTCACCTCCGGGCCCATTTCCCACTAACTATGGCTACACCTTC.